This T cell receptor (beta chain) was obtained from a study of blood T cell repertoires in COVID-19. On the study more broadly: Italy, Spain and the United States were the sources of the convalescent and acute COVID-19 samples.

V gave up 6 bases and J gave up 5 bases, with 16 bases separating them. Germline CDR1 and CDR2: SGHTA and FQGTGA. This CDR3 spans 14 amino acids. The protocol was immunoSEQ multiplex PCR, while the TCRdb copy is restricted to in-frame clones and leaves out a portion. Of 200,000 to 250,000 clones in the sample, almost 85% were seen once. This clone was recorded only once. Sequencing was carried out using peripheral blood. The sequence derives from a man aged 50 to 59 with acute or convalescent COVID-19. This chain joins TRBV7-3 and TRBJ1-2; no reliable D call. CDR3: CASSSTLLQYGYTF. DNA of the CDR3: TGTGCCAGCAGTTCGACCTTATTACAGTATGGCTACACCTTC.